A selection of T cell receptor beta chains follows, all from one sample in a study of blood T cell repertoires in COVID-19. The data were produced by immunoSEQ multiplex PCR, yet TCRdb's version contains in-frame clones alone and is incomplete. The sample has about 160,000 clones; 70% to 90% are singletons. The sequencing sample was made of PBMCs or T cells enriched from blood (not recorded which). The receptors come from a woman in her 50s who had recovered from COVID-19. The CDR3 runs from the conserved cysteine through the conserved F or W. D genes are given only for firm matches. Expanded clones get a size class; other rows say once, few or many, or leave the size out.

d_gene: .
v_gene: TRBV14
abundance: once
j_gene: TRBJ1-2
CDR3aa: CASSLSLTSYGYTF
CDR3nt: TGTGCCAGCAGCTTATCCCTCACGAGCTATGGCTACACCTTC

d_gene: .
v_gene: TRBV6-9
abundance: .
j_gene: TRBJ2-5
CDR3aa: CASSYFPEETQYF
CDR3nt: TGTGCCAGCAGTTACTTTCCGGAAGAGACCCAGTACTTC

d_gene: TRBD1
v_gene: TRBV6-6
abundance: .
j_gene: TRBJ1-2
CDR3aa: CASSSGQETYGYTF
CDR3nt: TGTGCCAGCAGTTCGGGACAGGAAACTTATGGCTACACCTTC

d_gene: .
v_gene: TRBV27
abundance: .
j_gene: TRBJ1-1
CDR3aa: CASSFLQPGSTEAFF
CDR3nt: TGTGCCAGCAGTTTCCTCCAACCCGGGAGCACTGAAGCTTTCTTT

d_gene: .
v_gene: TRBV11-2
abundance: .
j_gene: TRBJ2-1
CDR3aa: CASSLGGPLSHEQFF
CDR3nt: TGTGCCAGCAGCTTAGGGGGGCCTCTGAGCCATGAGCAGTTCTTC

d_gene: TRBD2
v_gene: TRBV5-1
abundance: .
j_gene: TRBJ2-3
CDR3aa: CASTRGGGAESTDTQYF
CDR3nt: TGCGCCAGCACCAGGGGCGGGGGGGCCGAGTCCACAGATACGCAGTATTTT

d_gene: .
v_gene: TRBV5-1
abundance: few
j_gene: TRBJ2-2
CDR3aa: CASSLESVTGELFF
CDR3nt: TGCGCCAGCAGCTTGGAATCGGTCACCGGGGAGCTGTTTTTT

d_gene: .
v_gene: TRBV7-2
abundance: .
j_gene: TRBJ1-4
CDR3aa: CASSPSGGGDEKLFF
CDR3nt: TGTGCCAGCAGCCCCTCCGGTGGGGGCGATGAAAAACTGTTTTTT

d_gene: TRBD1
v_gene: TRBV2
abundance: .
j_gene: TRBJ2-4
CDR3aa: CASRRGGASKNIQYF
CDR3nt: TGTGCCAGCAGGAGAGGGGGCGCGTCCAAAAACATTCAGTACTTC

d_gene: .
v_gene: TRBV7-2
abundance: .
j_gene: TRBJ2-1
CDR3aa: CASSLAMGGRDGDYNEQFF
CDR3nt: TGTGCCAGCAGCTTAGCTATGGGAGGTAGAGACGGCGACTACAATGAGCAGTTCTTC

d_gene: TRBD2
v_gene: TRBV6-5
abundance: .
j_gene: TRBJ2-1
CDR3aa: CASNRGGAANEQFF
CDR3nt: TGTGCCAGCAACCGCGGGGGGGCAGCGAATGAGCAGTTCTTC

d_gene: .
v_gene: TRBV4-1
abundance: .
j_gene: TRBJ2-7
CDR3aa: CASSQEPRAFTEQYF
CDR3nt: TGCGCCAGCAGCCAAGAGCCGAGAGCCTTTACCGAGCAGTACTTC

d_gene: TRBD1
v_gene: TRBV5-1
abundance: .
j_gene: TRBJ1-5
CDR3aa: CASSLEGTGSQPQHF
CDR3nt: TGCGCCAGCAGCTTGGAGGGGACAGGGTCCCAGCCCCAGCATTTT

d_gene: TRBD2
v_gene: TRBV19
abundance: .
j_gene: TRBJ2-4
CDR3aa: CASSGRGGHKNIQYF
CDR3nt: TGTGCCAGTAGTGGGCGGGGGGGCCACAAAAACATTCAGTACTTC

d_gene: TRBD2
v_gene: TRBV6-2/TRBV6-3
abundance: .
j_gene: TRBJ2-1
CDR3aa: CASSYSLAGYNEQFF
CDR3nt: TGTGCCAGCAGTTACTCACTAGCGGGGTACAATGAGCAGTTCTTC

d_gene: .
v_gene: TRBV4-3
abundance: once
j_gene: TRBJ1-1
CDR3aa: CASSQGFTESTEAFF
CDR3nt: TGCGCCAGCAGCCAAGGGTTTACGGAGAGCACTGAAGCTTTCTTT

d_gene: .
v_gene: TRBV11-2
abundance: .
j_gene: TRBJ2-5
CDR3aa: CASSSSGGGHETQYF
CDR3nt: TGTGCCAGCAGCTCTAGCGGTGGGGGCCATGAGACCCAGTACTTC

d_gene: .
v_gene: TRBV3-1/TRBV3-2
abundance: .
j_gene: TRBJ2-1
CDR3aa: CASSPNGGEQFF
CDR3nt: TGTGCCAGCAGCCCTAACGGGGGTGAGCAGTTCTTC

d_gene: .
v_gene: TRBV7-9
abundance: .
j_gene: TRBJ1-3
CDR3aa: CASSREGAGNTIYF
CDR3nt: TGTGCCAGCAGCCGGGAGGGGGCTGGAAACACCATATATTTT

d_gene: TRBD1
v_gene: TRBV6-2/TRBV6-3
abundance: once
j_gene: TRBJ1-2
CDR3aa: CASSYSTGQGSRSYGYTF
CDR3nt: TGTGCCAGCAGTTACTCAACCGGACAGGGATCGAGGAGCTATGGCTACACCTTC

d_gene: TRBD1
v_gene: TRBV19
abundance: .
j_gene: TRBJ2-1
CDR3aa: CASSRTGGYYNEQFF
CDR3nt: TGTGCCAGTAGTCGGACAGGGGGTTACTACAATGAGCAGTTCTTC

d_gene: TRBD1
v_gene: TRBV27
abundance: .
j_gene: TRBJ2-5
CDR3aa: CASSSGQGRETQYF
CDR3nt: TGTGCCAGCAGTTCTGGACAGGGGCGAGAGACCCAGTACTTC

d_gene: .
v_gene: TRBV7-9
abundance: .
j_gene: TRBJ1-1
CDR3aa: CASSLVGGYTEAFF
CDR3nt: TGTGCCAGCAGCTTAGTCGGGGGGTACACTGAAGCTTTCTTT

d_gene: .
v_gene: TRBV9
abundance: .
j_gene: TRBJ2-7
CDR3aa: CASGRTEYEQYF
CDR3nt: TGTGCCAGCGGGAGGACTGAGTACGAGCAGTACTTC

d_gene: TRBD1
v_gene: TRBV29-1
abundance: .
j_gene: TRBJ1-2
CDR3aa: CSVGGRGSDYGYTF
CDR3nt: TGCAGCGTTGGTGGCAGGGGGTCGGACTATGGCTACACCTTC

d_gene: TRBD1
v_gene: TRBV5-1
abundance: .
j_gene: TRBJ1-5
CDR3aa: CASSPNVDGQGGGQPQHF
CDR3nt: TGCGCCAGCAGCCCAAACGTCGACGGACAGGGGGGAGGTCAGCCCCAGCATTTT

d_gene: TRBD1
v_gene: TRBV19
abundance: .
j_gene: TRBJ1-5
CDR3aa: CASGDRGYQPQHF
CDR3nt: TGTGCCAGTGGAGACAGGGGTTACCAGCCCCAGCATTTT

d_gene: TRBD1
v_gene: TRBV14
abundance: .
j_gene: TRBJ2-1
CDR3aa: CASSLGQGRAGEQFF
CDR3nt: TGTGCCAGCAGCCTTGGACAGGGACGAGCCGGCGAGCAGTTCTTC

d_gene: TRBD1
v_gene: TRBV5-4
abundance: .
j_gene: TRBJ1-1
CDR3aa: CASRAGTANTEAFF
CDR3nt: TGTGCCAGCAGGGCGGGGACAGCGAACACTGAAGCTTTCTTT

d_gene: .
v_gene: TRBV18
abundance: .
j_gene: TRBJ1-1
CDR3aa: CASSPMGQPIEAFF
CDR3nt: TGTGCCAGCTCACCAATGGGGCAGCCGATAGAAGCTTTCTTT

d_gene: TRBD2
v_gene: TRBV7-2
abundance: .
j_gene: TRBJ2-4
CDR3aa: CASSWTSGGQIQYF
CDR3nt: TGTGCCAGCAGCTGGACTAGCGGGGGACAAATTCAGTACTTC

d_gene: TRBD1
v_gene: TRBV7-9
abundance: .
j_gene: TRBJ2-7
CDR3aa: CASSLGGDRRLARREQYF
CDR3nt: TGTGCCAGCAGCTTAGGAGGGGACAGAAGGTTGGCCCGTCGGGAGCAGTACTTC

d_gene: .
v_gene: TRBV4-3
abundance: once
j_gene: TRBJ1-1
CDR3aa: CASSPNPGGNTEAFF
CDR3nt: TGCGCCAGCAGCCCCAACCCGGGTGGGAACACTGAAGCTTTCTTT

d_gene: .
v_gene: TRBV6-2/TRBV6-3
abundance: .
j_gene: TRBJ1-4
CDR3aa: CASSYSGPEKLFF
CDR3nt: TGTGCCAGCAGTTACTCGGGGCCTGAAAAACTGTTTTTT

d_gene: .
v_gene: TRBV20-1
abundance: once
j_gene: TRBJ2-7
CDR3aa: CSAPLRYEQYF
CDR3nt: TGCAGTGCCCCGTTGAGGTACGAGCAGTACTTC

d_gene: .
v_gene: TRBV27
abundance: .
j_gene: TRBJ2-2
CDR3aa: CASKGGSTGELFF
CDR3nt: TGTGCCAGCAAGGGGGGGAGCACCGGGGAGCTGTTTTTT

d_gene: TRBD1
v_gene: TRBV6-5
abundance: .
j_gene: TRBJ1-1
CDR3aa: CASSYGTVGTEAFF
CDR3nt: TGTGCCAGCAGTTACGGGACAGTCGGCACTGAAGCTTTCTTT

d_gene: .
v_gene: TRBV12-3/TRBV12-4
abundance: .
j_gene: TRBJ1-1
CDR3aa: CASSLNLKAFF
CDR3nt: TGTGCCAGCAGTTTAAATCTAAAAGCTTTCTTT

d_gene: .
v_gene: TRBV27
abundance: .
j_gene: TRBJ1-1
CDR3aa: CASTPSGRNTEAFF
CDR3nt: TGTGCCAGCACCCCTTCTGGGAGGAACACTGAAGCTTTCTTT

d_gene: TRBD2
v_gene: TRBV11-3
abundance: .
j_gene: TRBJ2-1
CDR3aa: CASSRYGEGEQFF
CDR3nt: TGTGCCAGCAGCCGGTACGGGGAGGGGGAGCAGTTCTTC

d_gene: .
v_gene: TRBV9
abundance: .
j_gene: TRBJ1-4
CDR3aa: CASSPRGGRNEKLFF
CDR3nt: TGTGCCAGCAGCCCCCGGGGGGGCCGGAATGAAAAACTGTTTTTT